What follows describes a single TCR beta chain. This record belongs to a study of response to subunit inactivated influenza vaccine. The length of the CDR3 is 17 residues. Germline V gene sequence: CDR1 LGHNA, CDR2 YNFKEQ. Trimming took 1 base from V and 4 from J; bases not matched to a gene: 9. TCRdb re-called the RT-PCR reads with MiXCR, one entry per CDR3 protein. The data show roughly 630,000 distinct CDR3 sequences, with 13% to 15% seen just once and approximately 7.6% held by the top ten. The chain is built from TRBV4-2 and TRBJ2-1; 8 bases agree with TRBD1. The sequence was obtained from a middle-aged man who received an inactivated influenza vaccine. The material sequenced was PBMCs from blood, taken approximately 15 days before vaccination. In nucleotides, the CDR3 is TGTGCCAGCAGCCAAGTGCTACGGACAGGGAGATACAATGAGCAGTTCTTC. Its protein product is CASSQVLRTGRYNEQFF.